The T cell receptor (beta chain) under discussion was sequenced for a study of shared clonotypes between healthy human individuals. This clone was detected ten times or more. Other DNA sequences in the sample encode the same CDR3. Produced via immunoSEQ multiplex PCR; TCRdb's table is partial and in-frame only. This repertoire shows 850,000 to 1,200,000 clones, around 76% found once; its top ten account for approximately 1.3%. Trimming cost V 6 bases and J 5 bases; bases outside gene matches: 7. The germline V gene encodes CDR1 MNHEY and CDR2 SVGAGI. The CDR3 spans 15 residues. This TCR was recovered from a man between 18 and 29 years old in good health. Sequenced: memory CD4+ T cells sorted from blood. The subset denotes: CD45RA-negative fraction. The chain is built from TRBV6-5 and TRBJ2-5; 12 bases align to TRBD1. The CDR3: CASSLGTGGRETQYF. CDR3 DNA sequence: TGTGCCAGCAGCCTCGGGACAGGGGGCCGGGAGACCCAGTACTTC.